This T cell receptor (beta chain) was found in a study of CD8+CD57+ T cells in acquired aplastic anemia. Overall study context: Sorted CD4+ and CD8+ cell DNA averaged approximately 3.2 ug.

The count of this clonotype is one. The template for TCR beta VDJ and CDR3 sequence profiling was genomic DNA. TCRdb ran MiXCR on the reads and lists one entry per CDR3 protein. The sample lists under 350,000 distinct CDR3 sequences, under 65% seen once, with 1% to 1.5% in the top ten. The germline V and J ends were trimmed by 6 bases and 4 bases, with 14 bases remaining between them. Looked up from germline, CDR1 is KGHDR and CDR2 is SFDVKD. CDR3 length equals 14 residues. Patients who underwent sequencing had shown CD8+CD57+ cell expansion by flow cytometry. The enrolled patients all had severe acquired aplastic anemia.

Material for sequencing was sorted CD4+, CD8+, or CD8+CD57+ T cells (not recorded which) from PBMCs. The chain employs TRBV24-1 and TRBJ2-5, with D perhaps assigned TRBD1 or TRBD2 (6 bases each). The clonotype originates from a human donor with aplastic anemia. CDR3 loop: CATSPTGTLETQYF. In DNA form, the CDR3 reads TGTGCCACCAGTCCTACAGGGACTTTAGAGACCCAGTACTTC.